The 9 T cell receptor beta chains reported below all come from one sample, sequenced in a study of T cells expressing NK-cell markers. TCRdb re-called the 5' RACE reads and gives one entry per CDR3 protein, without DNA. This sample's clone table lists about 460,000 distinct CDR3 sequences. Sequencing was carried out using blood T cells: a sorted CD56 or NKG2C T cell subset, CD4+ or CD8+ T cells, or bulk PBMC T cells (not recorded which). These receptor sequences come from a woman between 50 and 59 years old in good health.

This chain joins TRBV6-1 and TRBJ1-6; as DNA is missing, the TRBD1 call by TCRdb cannot be tested. The germline V gene has CDR1 MNHNS and CDR2 SASEGT. The CDR3 extends over 13 amino acids. The CDR3 protein is CASIHRGGSPLHF.

CDR3 residues: CASSLEVLRGEQFF. This chain uses TRBV5-1 with TRBJ2-1; TCRdb lists TRBD1, though no DNA is available to test this call. CDR3 size: 14 residues. Germline V CDR1 and CDR2: SGHRS, YFSETQ.

The chain is built from TRBV5-1 and TRBJ2-5; checking the TCRdb D call of TRBD1 is not possible without DNA. The germline V gene encodes CDR1 SGHRS and CDR2 YFSETQ. The CDR3 has 17 residues. The CDR3 reads CASSLALPGSGSETQYF. The full variable domain, with the rest looked up from reference TRBV5-1 and TRBJ2-5, is KAGVTQTPRYLIKTRGQQVTLSCSPISGHRSVSWYQQTPGQGLQFLFEYFSETQRNKGNFPGRFSGRQFSNSRSEMNVSTLELGDSALYLCASSLALPGSGSETQYFGPGTRLLVL.

The CDR3 reads CASSLAGAPNEQFF. The rearrangement links TRBV5-1 to TRBJ2-1; TCRdb's D call of TRBD2 is untestable without DNA. Per the germline V gene, CDR1 is SGHRS and CDR2 is YFSETQ. The CDR3 has 14 amino acids.

The rearrangement uses TRBV20-1 and TRBJ2-3. The CDR3 is made up of 13 amino acids. Germline V gene sequence: CDR1 DFQATT, CDR2 SNEGSKA (reference sequence). CDR3 sequence reads: CSRASATQDTQYF.

This chain links TRBV5-1 with TRBJ2-7; TCRdb indicates TRBD1, and absent DNA this call remains unverified. Germline-derived CDR1 and CDR2 are SGHRS and YFSETQ. This CDR3 contains 13 residues. The CDR3 reads CASGDRGTYEQYF.

The chain joins TRBV10-1 to TRBJ2-2; lacking DNA, the TRBD2 call made by TCRdb goes unchecked. Germline V lookup: CDR1 WNHNN, CDR2 SYGVQD (reference sequence). The CDR3 is 17 amino acids. The CDR3 spells CASSEPSSGRRDGELFF.

The chain uses TRBV20-1 and TRBJ2-1; the TCRdb call, TRBD2, lacks DNA for checking. Germline V CDR1 and CDR2: DFQATT, SNEGSKA (reference sequence). The CDR3 consists of 14 residues. Here the CDR3 reads CSAPVAGGYNEQFF.

The chain links TRBV6-5 to TRBJ1-1; TCRdb indicates TRBD1, and absent DNA this call remains unverified. This CDR3 contains 16 residues. Per the germline V gene, CDR1 is MNHEY and CDR2 is SVGAGI. CDR3 residues: CASSYSGTRVGAEAFF.